Included here is one T cell receptor beta chain sequence, with context. Clones were read by immunoSEQ multiplex PCR, and TCRdb kept only the in-frame ones, dropping some. The sample consists of roughly 2.5 million clones, around 94% of them appearing once. The entry originates in a study of shared clonotypes between healthy human individuals. Germline V gene data show CDR1 as MNHEY and CDR2 as SVGAGI. V trimming: 0 bases; J trimming: 8 bases; junction bases outside the gene matches: 7. The CDR3 loop spans 15 amino acids. The specimen sequenced was naive CD4+ T cells sorted from blood. Subset in this sample: CD45RA+ positively selected. The rearrangement joins TRBV6-5 to TRBJ2-1, with 7 bases identical to TRBD2. The sequence was collected from a man aged 18-30 years in good health. In DNA form, the CDR3 reads TGTGCCAGCAGTTACTCAGGGGAGGGCCTCTATGAGCAGTTCTTC. It specifies CASSYSGEGLYEQFF.